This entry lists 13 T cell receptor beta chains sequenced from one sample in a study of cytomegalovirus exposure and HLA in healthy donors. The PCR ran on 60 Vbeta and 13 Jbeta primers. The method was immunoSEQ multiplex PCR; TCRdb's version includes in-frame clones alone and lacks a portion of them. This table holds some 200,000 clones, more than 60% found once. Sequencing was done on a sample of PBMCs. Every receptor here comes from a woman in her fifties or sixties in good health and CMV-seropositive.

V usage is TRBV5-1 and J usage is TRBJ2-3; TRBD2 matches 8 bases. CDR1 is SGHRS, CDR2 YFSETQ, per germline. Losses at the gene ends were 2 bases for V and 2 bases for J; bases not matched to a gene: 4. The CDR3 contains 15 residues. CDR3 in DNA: TGCGCCAGCAGCTTCTCGGGACTAGACACAGATACGCAGTATTTT. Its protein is CASSFSGLDTDTQYF. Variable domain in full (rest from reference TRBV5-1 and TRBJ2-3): KAGVTQTPRYLIKTRGQQVTLSCSPISGHRSVSWYQQTPGQGLQFLFEYFSETQRNKGNFPGRFSGRQFSNSRSEMNVSTLELGDSALYLCASSFSGLDTDTQYFGPGTRLTVL.

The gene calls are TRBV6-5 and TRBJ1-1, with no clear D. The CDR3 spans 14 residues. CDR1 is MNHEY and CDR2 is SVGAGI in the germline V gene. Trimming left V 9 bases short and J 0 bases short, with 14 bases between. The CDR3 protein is CASGRPGMNTEAFF. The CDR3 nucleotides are TGTGCCAGTGGGAGGCCGGGGATGAACACTGAAGCTTTCTTT.

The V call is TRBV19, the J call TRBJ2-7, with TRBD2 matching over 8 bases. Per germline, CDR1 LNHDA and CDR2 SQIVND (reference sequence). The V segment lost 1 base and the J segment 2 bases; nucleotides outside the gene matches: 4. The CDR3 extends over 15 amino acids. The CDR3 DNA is TGTGCCAGTAGTATAGCGCTAGCGGGCGCCTACGAGCAGTACTTC. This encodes CASSIALAGAYEQYF. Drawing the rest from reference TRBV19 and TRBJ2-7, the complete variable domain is DGGITQSPKYLFRKEGQNVTLSCEQNLNHDAMYWYRQDPGQGLRLIYYSQIVNDFQKGDIAEGYSVSREKKESFPLTVTSAQKNPTAFYLCASSIALAGAYEQYFGPGTRLTVT.

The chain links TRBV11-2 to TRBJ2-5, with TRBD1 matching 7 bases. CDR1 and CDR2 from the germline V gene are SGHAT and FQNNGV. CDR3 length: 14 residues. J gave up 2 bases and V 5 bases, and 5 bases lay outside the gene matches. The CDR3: CASSHGQAQETQYF. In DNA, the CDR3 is TGTGCCAGCAGCCACGGACAGGCTCAAGAGACCCAGTACTTC.

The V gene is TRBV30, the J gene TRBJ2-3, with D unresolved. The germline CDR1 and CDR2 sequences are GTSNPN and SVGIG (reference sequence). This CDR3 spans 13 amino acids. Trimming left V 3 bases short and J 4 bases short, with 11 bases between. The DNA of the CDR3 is TGTGCCTGGAGCAACAATCGGGCAGATACGCAGTATTTT. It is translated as CAWSNNRADTQYF.

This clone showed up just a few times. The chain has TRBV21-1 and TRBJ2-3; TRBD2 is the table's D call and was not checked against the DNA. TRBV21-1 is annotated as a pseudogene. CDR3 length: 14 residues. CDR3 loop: CDLEGREPTDTQYF. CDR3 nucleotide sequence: TGTGATCTCGAGGGGCGGGAGCCCACAGATACGCAGTATTTT.

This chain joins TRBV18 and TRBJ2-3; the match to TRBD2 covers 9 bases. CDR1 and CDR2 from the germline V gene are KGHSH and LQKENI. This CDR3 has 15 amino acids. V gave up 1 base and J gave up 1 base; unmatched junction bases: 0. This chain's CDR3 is CASSPLAGGTDTQYF. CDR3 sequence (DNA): TGTGCCAGCTCACCACTAGCGGGAGGCACAGATACGCAGTATTTT.

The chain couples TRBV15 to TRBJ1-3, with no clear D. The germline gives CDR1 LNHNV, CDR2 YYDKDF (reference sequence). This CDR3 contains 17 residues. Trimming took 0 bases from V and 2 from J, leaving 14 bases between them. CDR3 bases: TGTGCCACCAGCAGAGAGGTACAGTGGCAGACTGGAAACACCATATATTTT. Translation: CATSREVQWQTGNTIYF.

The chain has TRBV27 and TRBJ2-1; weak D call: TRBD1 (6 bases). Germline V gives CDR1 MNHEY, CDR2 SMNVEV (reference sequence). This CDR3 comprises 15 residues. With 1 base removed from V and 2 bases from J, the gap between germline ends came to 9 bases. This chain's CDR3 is CASSLWGPPYNEQFF. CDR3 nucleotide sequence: TGTGCCAGCAGTTTATGGGGGCCGCCCTACAATGAGCAGTTCTTC.

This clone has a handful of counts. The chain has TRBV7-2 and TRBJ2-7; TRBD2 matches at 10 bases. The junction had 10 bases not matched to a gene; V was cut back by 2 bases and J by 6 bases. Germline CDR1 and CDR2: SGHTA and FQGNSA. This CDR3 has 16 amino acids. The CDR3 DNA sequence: TGTGCCAGCAGCTTAATCTTTAGCGGGGGGCCCATCGAGCAGTACTTC. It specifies CASSLIFSGGPIEQYF. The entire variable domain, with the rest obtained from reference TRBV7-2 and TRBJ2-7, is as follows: GAGVSQSPSNKVTEKGKDVELRCDPISGHTALYWYRQSLGQGLEFLIYFQGNSAPDKSGLPSDRFSAERTGGSVSTLTIQRTQQEDSAVYLCASSLIFSGGPIEQYFGPGTRLTVT.

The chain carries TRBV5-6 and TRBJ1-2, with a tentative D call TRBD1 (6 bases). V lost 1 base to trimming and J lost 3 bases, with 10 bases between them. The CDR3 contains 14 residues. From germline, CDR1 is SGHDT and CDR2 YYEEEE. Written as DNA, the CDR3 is TGTGCCAGCAGCTTGAACAGGGTACACTATGGCTACACCTTC. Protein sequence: CASSLNRVHYGYTF.

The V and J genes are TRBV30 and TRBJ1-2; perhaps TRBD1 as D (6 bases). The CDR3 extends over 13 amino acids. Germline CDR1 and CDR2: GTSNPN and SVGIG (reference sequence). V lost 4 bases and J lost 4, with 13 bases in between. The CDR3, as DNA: TGTGCCTGGACCGGACAGTCTATCTATGGCTACACCTTC. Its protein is CAWTGQSIYGYTF.

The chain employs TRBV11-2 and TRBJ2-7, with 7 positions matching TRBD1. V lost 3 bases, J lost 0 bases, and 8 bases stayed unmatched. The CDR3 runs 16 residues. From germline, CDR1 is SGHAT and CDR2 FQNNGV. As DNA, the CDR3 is TGTGCCAGCAGCTTCCCGGGACAGACTAACTCCTACGAGCAGTACTTC. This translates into CASSFPGQTNSYEQYF.